The source of this TCR beta chain is a study of blood T cell repertoires in COVID-19. At the level of the study: From T cells, B-cell-depleted T cells, or PBMCs came the material, which was cDNA or gDNA.

This clone appeared a single time. Original processing methods: Estimation of nucleated cell counts relied on the amplification of reference gene primers. Clones were sequenced by immunoSEQ multiplex PCR, and TCRdb holds only the in-frame ones, with some missing. Clone size and V and J calls were adopted from that table, with D and trimming inferred from the DNA. Of 250,000 to 350,000 clones detected, 70% to 90% appear once; the ten largest clones hold 3.5% to 5.5%. The CDR3 loop spans 15 amino acids. V gave up 8 bases and J gave up 7 bases, with 20 bases separating them. Germline assignment: CDR1 MDHEN and CDR2 SYDVKM. Participant reports of clinical history set cohort assignment.

This chain connects TRBV28 to TRBJ1-4; D remains ambiguous. Source material: PBMCs or T cells enriched from blood (not recorded which). This clonotype was sampled from a woman aged 25-40 years who had recovered from COVID-19. The chain's CDR3 is CASAPGAGLGEKLFF. The CDR3 nucleotides are TGTGCCAGCGCTCCGGGTGCGGGGTTAGGTGAAAAACTGTTTTTT.